Following are 23 T cell receptor beta chains from one sample sequenced in a study of early T cells in non-severe SARS-CoV-2 infection. Via MiXCR, TCRdb re-called the 5' RACE reads, giving one row per CDR3 protein. The repertoire includes under 85,000 distinct CDR3 sequences, 13% of them detected once, and around 1.1% sits in the top ten. Sequencing was done on a sample of whole blood. The receptors derive from an adult who was a healthcare worker with PCR-confirmed SARS-CoV-2 infection or an uninfected control (not recorded which).

As DNA, the CDR3 is TGCGCCAGCAGCTTTCAGGGAGAAGAGACCCAGTACTTC. Protein: CASSFQGEETQYF. The chain carries TRBV5-1 and TRBJ2-5; D may match TRBD1 or TRBD2 (5 bases each). Trimming removed 2 bases from V and 3 bases from J, with 8 bases in between. The CDR3 has 13 residues. Germline V lookup: CDR1 SGHRS, CDR2 YFSETQ.

The CDR3 nucleotides read TGTGCCAGCAGTTTCCGGGCAGGAAGCACAGATACGCAGTATTTT. Translating it yields CASSFRAGSTDTQYF. This chain joins TRBV27 and TRBJ2-3; no reliable D call. The V and J ends lost 3 bases and 0 bases respectively, with 10 bases between them. Per the germline V gene, CDR1 is MNHEY and CDR2 is SMNVEV (reference sequence). The CDR3 extends over 15 amino acids.

This clonotype was detected only a few times. This rearrangement joins TRBV18 to TRBJ2-1; 8 bases are a match to TRBD1. There are 15 residues in the CDR3. Germline CDR1 KGHSH, CDR2 LQKENI. Losses at the gene ends were 5 bases for V and 5 bases for J; bases not matched to a gene: 8. The chain's CDR3 is CASSRRTGTDNEQFF. CDR3 nucleotide sequence: TGTGCCAGCTCAAGAAGGACAGGGACCGACAATGAGCAGTTCTTC. The complete variable domain, with remaining parts taken from reference TRBV18 and TRBJ2-1, reads NAGVMQNPRHLVRRRGQEARLRCSPMKGHSHVYWYRQLPEEGLKFMVYLQKENIIDESGMPKERFSAEFPKEGPSILRIQQVVRGDSAAYFCASSRRTGTDNEQFFGPGTRLTVL.

Remarks on this clonotype: Given a much more abundant clone one base away, this may be a read error. J is TRBJ2-7 and V is TRBV7-2, with TRBD2 matching 7 bases. The V and J ends lost 4 bases and 4 bases, in that order; junction bases with no gene match: 7. Looked up from germline, CDR1 is SGHTA and CDR2 is FQGNSA. This CDR3 region has 14 residues. CDR3 coding DNA: TGTGCCAGCAGCTCACTAGAGGGAGGGTACGAGCAGTACTTC. Amino acid sequence: CASSSLEGGYEQYF.

The sample holds many counts of this clonotype. The chain recombines TRBV27 with TRBJ2-7; no definite D call. The CDR3 sequence is 14 residues long. Germline V CDR1 and CDR2: MNHEY, SMNVEV (reference sequence). Trimming removed 6 bases at V and 0 bases at J, with 12 bases between. CDR3 amino acids: CASRVRANSYEQYF. The CDR3 DNA reads as TGTGCCAGCAGGGTCCGTGCTAACTCCTACGAGCAGTACTTC.

The sample holds a few counts of this clonotype. The chain is built from TRBV19 and TRBJ2-2; TRBD2 agrees at 9 bases. Germline CDR1 reads LNHDA; CDR2 reads SQIVND (reference sequence). After removal of 4 bases from V and 7 bases from J, the junction contained 7 bases not matched to a gene. This CDR3 is built from 15 residues. CDR3 in amino acids: CASSSLAGVNGELFF. The CDR3 nucleotides read TGTGCCAGTAGTAGTTTAGCGGGAGTGAACGGGGAGCTGTTTTTT.

This clonotype was found a few times. The chain couples TRBV10-2 to TRBJ2-1; 14 bases map to TRBD2. V was clipped by 6 bases and J by 9 bases; unmatched bases: 4. Germline CDR1 WSHSY, CDR2 SAAADI. The CDR3 totals 14 residues. This CDR3 reads CASRGLAGAGEQFF. CDR3 in DNA: TGCGCCAGCAGGGGACTAGCGGGGGCAGGTGAGCAGTTCTTC.

This clonotype was counted many times. The rearrangement uses TRBV7-2 and TRBJ2-5; possibly TRBD2 for D (6 bases). The CDR3 length is 16 residues. CDR1 and CDR2 (germline): SGHTA, FQGNSA. Trimming left V 5 bases short and J 4 bases short, with 20 bases between. CDR3 DNA: TGTGCCAGCAGCCGGAGGGACCCGCTCAGGAGAGAGACCCAGTACTTC. Protein sequence: CASSRRDPLRRETQYF.

Remarks on this clonotype: With a much larger clone just one base away, this may be a read error. The V gene is TRBV7-2, the J gene TRBJ2-5; no clear D gene. Germline CDR1 reads SGHTA; CDR2 reads FQGNSA. The CDR3 is made up of 13 amino acids. The CDR3 nucleotides read TGTGTCAGCAGCCGCTCCACGACGGAGACCCAGTACTTC. Translating gives CVSSRSTTETQYF.

This clonotype was seen only a few times. The rearrangement uses TRBV11-2 and TRBJ1-3; no definite D call. The CDR3 is 16 amino acids. The V gene lost 5 bases and the J gene lost 7 bases, with 21 bases spanning the gap. Germline V gene data show CDR1 as SGHAT and CDR2 as FQNNGV. The CDR3 bases are TGTGCCAGCAGCCGGCGAACAGTGGTGTCTTCGAACACCATATATTTT. Translated: CASSRRTVVSSNTIYF. The complete variable domain, with remaining parts taken from reference TRBV11-2 and TRBJ1-3, reads EAGVAQSPRYKIIEKRQSVAFWCNPISGHATLYWYQQILGQGPKLLIQFQNNGVVDDSQLPKDRFSAERLKGVDSTLKIQPAKLEDSAVYLCASSRRTVVSSNTIYFGEGSWLTVV.

This clonotype occurred a few times. The chain uses TRBV2 and TRBJ2-7; TRBD1 or TRBD2 may be the D gene (5 bases each). Germline values: CDR1 SNHLY, CDR2 FYNNEI. V dropped 10 bases and J dropped 5 bases, with 12 bases sitting between them. This CDR3 region has 11 residues. The CDR3 region is CAIAGSHEQYF. In DNA form, the CDR3 reads TGTGCCATCGCAGGGAGTCACGAGCAGTACTTC.

This clonotype was seen many times. The chain joins TRBV11-2 to TRBJ2-3; D might be TRBD2 (5 bases). The V gene's germline CDR1 is SGHAT and CDR2 FQNNGV. The V end lost 1 base, the J end lost 6 bases, and 17 bases lay between the germline ends. This CDR3 is built from 16 residues. DNA for the CDR3: TGTGCCAGCAGCTTAGCAAGGACTCCTCCCTGGGATACGCAGTATTTT. Its translation is CASSLARTPPWDTQYF.

This clonotype has only a few counts. The chain recombines TRBV5-5 with TRBJ2-1; unclear D gene. The CDR3 runs to 13 residues. Germline V CDR1 and CDR2: SGHKS, YYEKEE (reference sequence). Trimming cost V 1 base and J 9 bases, with 11 bases left between them. CDR3: CASSLTSLSEQFF. CDR3 in DNA: TGTGCCAGCAGCTTGACGAGTCTGAGTGAGCAGTTCTTC.

This clonotype occurred many times. One end of the junction fails to match germline, which may point to a read error. The chain has TRBV6-2 or TRBV6-3 and TRBJ1-1; D gene unclear. CDR1 is MNHEY, CDR2 SVGEGT, per germline. CDR3 length: 12 amino acids. Here the CDR3 DNA reads TGTGCCAGCACGGACTTTAGTTTTGAAGTTTTCTTT. Translated: CASTDFSFEVFF.

The chain is built from TRBV28 and TRBJ2-7; 11 nucleotides align to TRBD2. Germline CDR1 MDHEN, CDR2 SYDVKM. CDR3 length equals 15 residues. J was trimmed by 6 bases and V by 6 bases; bases with no gene match: 10. The DNA of the CDR3 is TGTGCCAGCAGATTAAGGGTACTAGCGGGAGTCGAGCAGTACTTC. Its protein product is CASRLRVLAGVEQYF.

The chain couples TRBV5-4 to TRBJ2-7; TRBD1 or TRBD2 may be the D gene (5 bases each). V dropped 4 bases and J dropped 2 bases, with 10 bases sitting between them. Germline lookup yields CDR1 SGHNT and CDR2 YYREEE (reference sequence). The CDR3 consists of 13 residues. The CDR3 loop is CASSPRGPYEQYF. The CDR3 nucleotides are TGTGCCAGCAGCCCTCGGGGCCCCTACGAGCAGTACTTC.

This clonotype occurred many times. The chain combines TRBV4-2 with TRBJ2-1, with D uncertain. Germline V lookup: CDR1 LGHNA, CDR2 YNFKEQ. Trimming pared 1 base from V and 10 bases from J, leaving 5 bases between. The CDR3 runs to 11 residues. CDR3 nucleotides: TGTGCCAGCAGCCAAGGTTGGGAGCAGTTCTTC. It translates to CASSQGWEQFF.

This rearrangement joins TRBV6-2 or TRBV6-3 to TRBJ2-2; D is possibly TRBD1 (5 bases). Germline CDR1 MNHEY, CDR2 SVGEGT. The CDR3 is made up of 14 amino acids. Deletions cut 2 bases from V and 5 bases from J, with 9 bases between. For the CDR3, the DNA is TGTGCCAGCAGTTACCTAGGACATACCGGGGAGCTGTTTTTT. This sequence encodes CASSYLGHTGELFF.

This clonotype was seen repeatedly, ten times or more. The V gene is TRBV6-6, the J gene TRBJ1-4, with D possibly being TRBD1 (5 bases). The CDR3 covers 12 residues. V was pared by 2 bases and J by 14 bases, with 12 bases between. Germline CDR1 MNHNY, CDR2 SVGAGI (reference sequence). This CDR3 reads CASSYGAYWLFF. In DNA, the CDR3 is TGTGCCAGCAGTTACGGGGCATATTGGCTGTTTTTT.

Comments on this clonotype: One end of the junction does not line up with germline, which may come from a read error. V and J are TRBV11-2 and TRBJ2-4, with D possibly TRBD2 on 5 matching bases. This CDR3 comprises 15 residues. Germline loops: CDR1 SGHAT, CDR2 FQNNGV. The CDR3 here is CASSSLRVAKDIQYF. The CDR3 coding sequence is TGTGCCAGCAGCAGTTTGAGGGTAGCCAAAGACATTCAGTACTTC.

The rearrangement uses TRBV29-1 and TRBJ1-2; no clear D gene. Trimming took 2 bases from V and 8 from J, leaving 3 bases between them. There are 9 residues in the CDR3. Germline CDR1 reads SQVTM; CDR2 reads ANQGSEA. The CDR3 reads CSVEWGYTF. The CDR3 DNA sequence: TGCAGCGTTGAATGGGGCTACACCTTC. Using reference TRBV29-1 and TRBJ1-2 for the parts outside the CDR3, the full variable domain is SAVISQKPSRDICQRGTSLTIQCQVDSQVTMMFWYRQQPGQSLTLIATANQGSEATYESGFVIDKFPISRPNLTFSTLTVSNMSPEDSSIYLCSVEWGYTFGSGTRLTVV.

This clonotype was found a few times. The rearrangement uses TRBV9 and TRBJ2-1; a weak D match, TRBD2 (7 bases). This CDR3 spans 16 amino acids. V dropped 1 base and J dropped 2 bases, with 13 bases sitting between them. Germline CDR1 SGDLS, CDR2 YYNGEE. The CDR3 here is CASSVSGGRTYNEQFF. The CDR3 DNA sequence: TGTGCCAGCAGCGTATCCGGGGGGCGAACCTACAATGAGCAGTTCTTC. The full variable domain, rest sourced from reference TRBV9 and TRBJ2-1, is DSGVTQTPKHLITATGQRVTLRCSPRSGDLSVYWYQQSLDQGLQFLIQYYNGEERAKGNILERFSAQQFPDLHSELNLSSLELGDSALYFCASSVSGGRTYNEQFFGPGTRLTVL.

This chain links TRBV20-1 with TRBJ2-1; a weak D match, TRBD1 (6 bases). Trimming left V 5 bases short and J 7 bases short, with 15 bases between. The CDR3 is 13 amino acids. Germline V CDR1 and CDR2: DFQATT, SNEGSKA (reference sequence). For the CDR3, the DNA is TGCAGTGCTCGAGCCTTGACAGGAAATGAGCAGTTCTTC. This codes for CSARALTGNEQFF.